These 12 T cell receptor beta chains were sequenced from one sample in a study of blood T cells in healthy people across ages. Next came a second PCR, run for roughly 6 to 11 cycles, which used a sample-barcoded 5' primer along with a J-beta primer mix. Using its own MiXCR run on the 5' RACE reads, TCRdb lists one record per CDR3 protein. Of around 1,000,000 distinct CDR3 sequences listed, less than 25% are singletons. The sample was also reused in another study, on T cells of mothers and their children.

The sequenced sample was blood. All receptors derive from a girl aged 2 to 9 in good health.

This clonotype has ten or more counts. J is TRBJ2-3 and V is TRBV9; D is possibly TRBD2 (5 bases). The CDR3 has 12 amino acids. V gave up 2 bases and J gave up 6 bases, with 7 bases separating them. Per germline, CDR1 SGDLS and CDR2 YYNGEE. This chain's CDR3 is CASSVGEDTQYF. The CDR3 DNA reads as TGTGCCAGCAGCGTCGGGGAGGATACGCAGTATTTT.

Only a few counts were recorded for this clonotype. The chain combines TRBV24-1 with TRBJ2-5, with D unclear. The germline V gene encodes CDR1 KGHDR and CDR2 SFDVKD. This CDR3 has 12 residues. Trimming shortened V by 4 bases and J by 3 bases, and 5 bases separated the two germline ends. In nucleotides, the CDR3 is TGTGCCACCAGTGACGAAAAAGAGACCCAGTACTTC. It yields the protein CATSDEKETQYF.

This chain connects TRBV6-1 to TRBJ2-3, with D possibly TRBD2 on 5 matching bases. V lost 6 bases and J lost 0, with 7 bases in between. In germline, CDR1 is MNHNS, CDR2 SASEGT. The CDR3 consists of 13 residues. The CDR3 region is CASRDFSTDTQYF. The CDR3 DNA reads TGTGCCAGCAGGGACTTTAGCACAGATACGCAGTATTTT.

The chain links TRBV4-1 to TRBJ1-3, with D hard to call. This CDR3 is 15 amino acids long. Trimming cost V 3 bases and J 0 bases, with 9 bases left between them. Germline CDR1 and CDR2: MGHRA and YSYEKL. This CDR3 is CASSHLKSSGNTIYF. The CDR3 coding sequence is TGCGCCAGCAGCCACCTCAAAAGCTCTGGAAACACCATATATTTT.

This chain links TRBV6-5 with TRBJ2-7, with 7 bases matching TRBD1. J lost 6 bases, V lost 2 bases, and 4 bases had no gene match. The CDR3 spans 13 residues. Germline CDR1 is MNHEY and CDR2 is SVGAGI. CDR3 sequence reads: CASSYPTGSEQYF. The CDR3 nucleotides read TGTGCCAGCAGTTACCCGACAGGGAGCGAGCAGTACTTC.

This clonotype turned up a few times. The V call is TRBV3-1, the J call TRBJ2-3, with D hard to call. This CDR3 is built from 14 residues. Between the trimmed V and J ends, which lost 4 bases and 6 bases, there was a span of 14 bases. Germline V gives CDR1 LGHDT, CDR2 YNNKEL (reference sequence). The CDR3 region is CASSLPYGVDTQYF. DNA for the CDR3: TGTGCCAGCAGCCTACCTTATGGCGTCGATACGCAGTATTTT.

The chain couples TRBV27 to TRBJ2-5; D possibly corresponds to TRBD2 (6 bases). The J call may be incorrect, as the DNA end agrees better with TRBJ2-7. Germline V gene lookup returns CDR1 MNHEY and CDR2 SMNVEV (reference sequence). This CDR3 is built from 13 residues. CDR3 region: CASALRESYEQYF. The CDR3 DNA follows: TGTGCCAGCGCCCTACGGGAGTCATACGAGCAGTACTTC.

In its sample, this clonotype was seen a few times. V gene TRBV11-2 combines with J gene TRBJ2-7; maybe TRBD2 (6 bases). The CDR3 totals 14 residues. Germline V gives CDR1 SGHAT, CDR2 FQNNGV. Trimming took off 6 bases at V and 2 bases at J, with 14 bases between the two ends. In nucleotides, the CDR3 is TGTGCCAGCAGTTTCGGGGGTAATGCCTACGAGCAGTACTTC. Residues: CASSFGGNAYEQYF.

The chain combines TRBV7-9 with TRBJ2-7, with D perhaps matching TRBD1 (5 bases). Looked up from germline, CDR1 is SEHNR and CDR2 is FQNEAQ (reference sequence). V lost 4 bases and J lost 6, with 13 bases in between. The CDR3 is made up of 13 amino acids. In DNA form, the CDR3 reads TGTGCCAGCAGCTCTAGACAGATACGCGAGCAGTACTTC. Translated: CASSSRQIREQYF. The entire variable domain, with the rest obtained from reference TRBV7-9 and TRBJ2-7, is as follows: DTGVSQNPRHKITKRGQNVTFRCDPISEHNRLYWYRQTLGQGPEFLTYFQNEAQLEKSRLLSDRFSAERPKGSFSTLEIQRTEQGDSAMYLCASSSRQIREQYFGPGTRLTVT.

The chain is built from TRBV27 and TRBJ1-2; D remains unclear. The germline CDR1 and CDR2 sequences are MNHEY and SMNVEV (reference sequence). CDR3 length: 15 amino acids. V was pared by 5 bases and J by 4 bases, with 17 bases between. Written as DNA, the CDR3 is TGTGCCAGCAGTCTTGGTAACATAGGATTCTATGGCTACACCTTC. Its protein is CASSLGNIGFYGYTF.

This clonotype occurred a few times. A junction boundary mismatches the germline segment, possibly from a read error. The chain recombines TRBV7-7 with TRBJ2-5, with a tentative D call TRBD2 (5 bases). The CDR3 contains 16 residues. Germline V gives CDR1 SSHAT, CDR2 FNYEAQ (reference sequence). CDR3 bases: TGTGCTAGCAGCCACGGGTTGTCAGCGGCGGAAGAGACCCAGTACTTC. Its protein is CASSHGLSAAEETQYF.

Ten or more counts support this clonotype. The chain has TRBV2 and TRBJ2-1; unclear D gene. Between the trimmed V and J ends, which lost 6 bases and 1 base, there was a span of 4 bases. The CDR3 sequence is 12 residues long. The germline V gene has CDR1 SNHLY and CDR2 FYNNEI. CDR3: CASRGSYNEQFF. The CDR3 nucleotides read TGTGCCAGCAGGGGATCCTACAATGAGCAGTTCTTC.